These 18 T cell receptor beta chains were all obtained from the same sample, sequenced in a study of cytomegalovirus exposure and HLA in healthy donors. The primer mix had 60 Vbeta and 13 Jbeta primers. Data came from immunoSEQ multiplex PCR; TCRdb stores just in-frame clones and leaves some out. In total, the table holds about 130,000 clones. Sequencing used PBMCs. These receptors came from a man younger than 40 in good health and CMV-seronegative.

The chain recombines TRBV4-3 with TRBJ2-1; 10 bases agree with TRBD2. The CDR3 spans 16 residues. The V gene's germline CDR1 is LGHNA and CDR2 YSLEER. J lost 8 bases, V lost 4 bases, and 11 bases had no gene match. In DNA form, the CDR3 reads TGCGCCAGCAGCCTGAGCGGACTAGCGGACATGGATGAGCAGTTCTTC. Protein: CASSLSGLADMDEQFF.

The gene calls are TRBV30 and TRBJ2-1, with 12 nucleotides matching TRBD2. This CDR3 is built from 15 residues. After removal of 3 bases from V and 6 bases from J, the junction contained 6 bases not matched to a gene. Germline CDR1 is GTSNPN and CDR2 is SVGIG (reference sequence). Written as DNA, the CDR3 is TGTGCCTGGAGGGGAGAGACTAGCGGGAGCAATGAGCAGTTCTTC. It codes for CAWRGETSGSNEQFF. Full variable domain (remainder filled in from reference TRBV30 and TRBJ2-1): SQTIHQWPATLVQPVGSPLSLECTVEGTSNPNLYWYRQAAGRGLQLLFYSVGIGQISSEVPQNLSASRPQDRQFILSSKKLLLSDSGFYLCAWRGETSGSNEQFFGPGTRLTVL.

The gene calls are TRBV27 and TRBJ1-4, with D unresolved. This CDR3 is 13 amino acids long. V was shortened by 2 bases and J by 7 bases, with 8 bases between the two germline ends. Germline V lookup: CDR1 MNHEY, CDR2 SMNVEV (reference sequence). The CDR3 here is CASSLGWSEKLFF. CDR3 in DNA: TGTGCCAGCAGTTTAGGGTGGAGTGAAAAACTGTTTTTT.

The rearrangement links TRBV6-5 to TRBJ1-1; D unclear. Germline V lookup: CDR1 MNHEY, CDR2 SVGAGI. V lost 7 bases and J 1 base, leaving 10 bases between the germline ends. This CDR3 has 13 residues. The CDR3 sequence is CASTSRQNTEAFF. CDR3 bases: TGTGCCAGCACCTCTCGACAGAACACTGAAGCTTTCTTT.

J is TRBJ1-1 and V is TRBV2, with 9 bases aligning to TRBD1. CDR1 is SNHLY, CDR2 FYNNEI, per germline. V lost 8 bases to trimming and J lost 3 bases; unmatched junction nucleotides: 10. The CDR3 sequence is 15 residues long. The CDR3 sequence: CASARRDRGYTEAFF. In DNA form, the CDR3 reads TGTGCCAGCGCCCGGAGAGACAGGGGGTACACTGAAGCTTTCTTT.

The J gene is TRBJ1-5, the V gene TRBV10-3, with 12 nucleotides matching TRBD1. V lost 6 bases and J lost 0; bases outside the gene matches: 9. CDR1 is ENHRY, CDR2 SYGVKD, per germline. The CDR3 is made up of 18 amino acids. CDR3 DNA sequence: TGTGCCATCAGGAAGGGACAGGGGGCCGAATATAGCAATCAGCCCCAGCATTTT. It is translated as CAIRKGQGAEYSNQPQHF.

The gene calls are TRBV2 and TRBJ2-7; maybe TRBD2 (5 bases). The CDR3 has 14 residues. V was pared by 2 bases and J by 3 bases, with 11 bases between. Germline V gives CDR1 SNHLY, CDR2 FYNNEI. CDR3 protein: CASSERENGYEQYF. The CDR3 nucleotides are TGTGCCAGCAGTGAAAGGGAGAACGGCTACGAGCAGTACTTC.

Note on this clone: Distinct nucleotide sequences in the sample also encode this CDR3. The CDR3, as DNA: TGCGCCAGCAGCTTGGGGACCGGGAGTGGGGAGCAGTACTTC. This gives the protein CASSLGTGSGEQYF. The chain combines TRBV5-1 with TRBJ2-7; D may be TRBD2 (6 bases). The CDR3 has 14 amino acids. CDR1 SGHRS and CDR2 YFSETQ come from the germline V gene. V was cut by 0 bases and J by 7 bases, with 14 bases left in between.

The chain couples TRBV7-8 to TRBJ2-5, with 13 positions matching TRBD2. With 5 bases clipped from V and 6 bases from J, the junction kept 15 bases outside the gene matches. This CDR3 is 18 amino acids long. Per the germline V gene, CDR1 is SGHVS and CDR2 is FQNEAQ. CDR3 DNA sequence: TGTGCCAGCAGCACTGCAGGACTAGCGGGAGACGTTGATAAGACCCAGTACTTC. This codes for CASSTAGLAGDVDKTQYF.

The rearrangement joins TRBV29-1 to TRBJ2-3; D not resolved. The CDR3 runs to 11 residues. The V end lost 4 bases, the J end lost 4 bases, and 6 bases lay between the germline ends. Germline V gene sequence: CDR1 SQVTM, CDR2 ANQGSEA. The CDR3 nucleotides are TGCAGCGTTGTCAGGCCAGATACGCAGTATTTT. Its protein is CSVVRPDTQYF.

The rearrangement uses TRBV7-9 and TRBJ1-5, with D unresolved. Germline-derived CDR1 and CDR2 are SEHNR and FQNEAQ (reference sequence). The CDR3 is made up of 17 amino acids. V dropped 1 base and J dropped 4 bases, with 17 bases sitting between them. The CDR3 loop reads CASSLGPSAGVNQPQHF. CDR3 nucleotide sequence: TGTGCCAGCAGCTTAGGCCCTTCCGCGGGAGTAAATCAGCCCCAGCATTTT.

The rearrangement links TRBV7-3 to TRBJ2-2, with TRBD2 matching 7 bases. Losses at the gene ends were 1 base for V and 1 base for J; bases not matched to a gene: 3. CDR3 length equals 16 residues. Germline CDR1 is SGHTA and CDR2 is FQGTGA. CDR3 loop: CASSLMGGKNTGELFF. As DNA, the CDR3 is TGTGCCAGCAGCTTAATGGGGGGGAAGAACACCGGGGAGCTGTTTTTT.

This chain links TRBV29-1 with TRBJ2-5, with 7 bases identical to TRBD1. Trimming took 7 bases from V and 4 from J; bases not matched to a gene: 9. This CDR3 region has 13 residues. From germline, CDR1 is SQVTM and CDR2 ANQGSEA. The CDR3 DNA reads as TGCAGCGGCCGGGGACAGTTAGGAGAGACCCAGTACTTC. Its translation is CSGRGQLGETQYF.

In the case of this clone: The sample contains more than one DNA sequence encoding this CDR3. This sequence joins TRBV4-1 and TRBJ2-7, with TRBD2 as a possible D gene (5 bases). The germline V gene has CDR1 MGHRA and CDR2 YSYEKL. The germline V and J ends were trimmed by 0 bases and 3 bases, with 12 bases remaining between them. CDR3 length: 15 residues. The DNA for the CDR3 is TGCGCCAGCAGCCAAGAACGAGGAGAGGGCTACGAGCAGTACTTC. This sequence encodes CASSQERGEGYEQYF.

The V call is TRBV7-8, the J call TRBJ2-7, with 11 bases that match TRBD2. The trim removed 5 bases at V and 3 bases at J, leaving 9 bases unmatched. CDR1 and CDR2 from the germline V gene are SGHVS and FQNEAQ. The length of the CDR3 is 16 residues. DNA of the CDR3: TGTGCCAGCAGCCCCCGTTTAGCGGGAGGGTTCTACGAGCAGTACTTC. This translates into CASSPRLAGGFYEQYF.

The chain combines TRBV28 with TRBJ1-3; 8 nucleotides agree with TRBD1. V dropped 6 bases and J dropped 1; count of bases not matched to a gene: 5. Germline assignment: CDR1 MDHEN and CDR2 SYDVKM. The CDR3 runs 15 residues. CDR3 in amino acids: CASRERTGSGNTIYF. In nucleotides, the CDR3 is TGTGCCAGCAGGGAACGGACAGGGTCTGGAAACACCATATATTTT.

V gene TRBV7-6 combines with J gene TRBJ1-6; 11 bases are a match to TRBD1. Germline V gene data show CDR1 as SGHVS and CDR2 as FNYEAQ. V lost 4 bases, J lost 7 bases, and 3 bases stayed unmatched. The CDR3 contains 15 residues. CDR3 amino acids: CASSSGQGANSPLHF. The CDR3 DNA sequence: TGTGCCAGCAGCTCAGGACAGGGGGCGAATTCACCCCTCCACTTT.

The chain carries TRBV7-9 and TRBJ2-5; 7 positions match TRBD1. The J segment lost 1 base and the V segment lost 3 bases, leaving 5 bases of the junction unmatched. The CDR3 sequence is 15 residues long. Germline lookup yields CDR1 SEHNR and CDR2 FQNEAQ (reference sequence). CDR3 nucleotide sequence: TGTGCCAGCAGCTTGCCCGGACAGGCCCAAGAGACCCAGTACTTC. Translated, it gives CASSLPGQAQETQYF.